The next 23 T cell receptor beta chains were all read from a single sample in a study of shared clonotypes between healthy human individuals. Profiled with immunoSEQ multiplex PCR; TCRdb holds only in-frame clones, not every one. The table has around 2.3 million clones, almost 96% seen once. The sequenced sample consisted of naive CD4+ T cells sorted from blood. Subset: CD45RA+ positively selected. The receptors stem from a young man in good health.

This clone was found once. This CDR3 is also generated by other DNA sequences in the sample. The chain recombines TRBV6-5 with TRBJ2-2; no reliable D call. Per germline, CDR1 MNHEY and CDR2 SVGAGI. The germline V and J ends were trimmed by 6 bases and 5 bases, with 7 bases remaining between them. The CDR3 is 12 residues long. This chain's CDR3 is CASRRTTGELFF. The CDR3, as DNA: TGTGCCAGCAGAAGGACGACCGGGGAGCTGTTTTTT.

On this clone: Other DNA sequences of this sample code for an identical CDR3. The CDR3 DNA is TGTGCCTGGACAGGACAGTCCAATTCACCCCTCCACTTT. It encodes CAWTGQSNSPLHF. V usage is TRBV30 and J usage is TRBJ1-6; TRBD1 is a possible D gene (6 bases). Per germline, CDR1 GTSNPN and CDR2 SVGIG (reference sequence). CDR3 length equals 13 residues. V was pared by 4 bases and J by 7 bases, with 11 bases between.

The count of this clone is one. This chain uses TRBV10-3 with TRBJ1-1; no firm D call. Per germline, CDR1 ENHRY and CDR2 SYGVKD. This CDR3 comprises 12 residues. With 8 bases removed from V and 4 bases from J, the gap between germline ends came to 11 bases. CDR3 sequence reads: CAIGPAPTEAFF. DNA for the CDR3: TGTGCCATCGGCCCGGCCCCCACTGAAGCTTTCTTT.

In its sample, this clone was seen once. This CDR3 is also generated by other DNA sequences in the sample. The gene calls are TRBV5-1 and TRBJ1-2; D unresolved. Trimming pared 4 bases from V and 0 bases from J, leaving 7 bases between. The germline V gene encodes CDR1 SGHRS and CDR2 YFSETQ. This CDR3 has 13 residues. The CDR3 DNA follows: TGCGCCAGCAGCCGGGATTCTAACTATGGCTACACCTTC. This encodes CASSRDSNYGYTF.

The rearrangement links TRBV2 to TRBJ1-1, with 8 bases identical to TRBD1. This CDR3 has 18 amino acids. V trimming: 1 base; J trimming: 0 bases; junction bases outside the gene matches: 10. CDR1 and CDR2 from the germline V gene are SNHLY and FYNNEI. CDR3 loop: CASSEDPRGQGMNTEAFF. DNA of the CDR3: TGTGCCAGCAGTGAAGACCCCAGGGGGCAGGGGATGAACACTGAAGCTTTCTTT.

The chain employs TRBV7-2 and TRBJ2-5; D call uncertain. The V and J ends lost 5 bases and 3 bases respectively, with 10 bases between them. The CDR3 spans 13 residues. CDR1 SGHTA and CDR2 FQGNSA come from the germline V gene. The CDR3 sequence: CASSEPGKETQYF. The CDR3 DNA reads TGTGCCAGCAGCGAACCGGGCAAAGAGACCCAGTACTTC.

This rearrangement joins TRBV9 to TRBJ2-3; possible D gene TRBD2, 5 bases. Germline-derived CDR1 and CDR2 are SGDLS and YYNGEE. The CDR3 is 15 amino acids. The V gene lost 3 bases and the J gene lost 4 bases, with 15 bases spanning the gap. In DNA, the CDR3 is TGTGCCAGCAGCGGAAAGAAACTAGGGCCAGATACGCAGTATTTT. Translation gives CASSGKKLGPDTQYF.

The CDR3 coding sequence is TGTGCCAGCAGCTTAGGCTACGGGACTCAAGACGTGGATACGCAGTATTTT. Protein sequence: CASSLGYGTQDVDTQYF. V and J are TRBV13 and TRBJ2-3; TRBD2 might be the D (6 bases). The CDR3 has 17 residues. V shed 0 bases and J shed 6 bases, with 19 bases lying between them. Looked up from germline, CDR1 is PRHDT and CDR2 is FYEKMQ (reference sequence).

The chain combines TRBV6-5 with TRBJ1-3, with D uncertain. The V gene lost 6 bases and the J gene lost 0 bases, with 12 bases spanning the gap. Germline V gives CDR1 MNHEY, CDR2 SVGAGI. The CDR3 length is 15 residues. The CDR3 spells CASSRMTGSGNTIYF. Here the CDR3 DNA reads TGTGCCAGCAGCCGCATGACGGGCTCTGGAAACACCATATATTTT.

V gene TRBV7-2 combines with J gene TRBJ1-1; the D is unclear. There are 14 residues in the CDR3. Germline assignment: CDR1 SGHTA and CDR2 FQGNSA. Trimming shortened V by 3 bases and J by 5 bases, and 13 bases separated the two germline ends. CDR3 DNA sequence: TGTGCCAGCAGCTTGGTGGGCCGGGCGACTGAAGCTTTCTTT. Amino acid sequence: CASSLVGRATEAFF.

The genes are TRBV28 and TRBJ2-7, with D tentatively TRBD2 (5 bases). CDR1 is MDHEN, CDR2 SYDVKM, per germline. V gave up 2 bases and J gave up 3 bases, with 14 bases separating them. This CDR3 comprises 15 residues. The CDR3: CASSLIGESGYEQYF. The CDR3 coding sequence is TGTGCCAGCAGTTTAATCGGGGAGTCAGGCTACGAGCAGTACTTC.

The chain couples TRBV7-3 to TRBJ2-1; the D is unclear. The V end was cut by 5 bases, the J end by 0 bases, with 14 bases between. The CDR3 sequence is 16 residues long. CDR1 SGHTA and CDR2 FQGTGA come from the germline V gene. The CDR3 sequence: CASSPQGPSSYNEQFF. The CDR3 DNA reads TGTGCCAGCAGCCCCCAAGGGCCGAGCTCCTACAATGAGCAGTTCTTC.

This chain's CDR3 is CASSERQGPYEQYF. In DNA, the CDR3 is TGTGCCAGCAGTGAAAGGCAGGGTCCCTACGAGCAGTACTTC. This rearrangement joins TRBV6-1 to TRBJ2-7, with D possibly being TRBD1 (5 bases). V lost 2 bases to trimming and J lost 2 bases, with 10 bases between them. The CDR3 is 14 residues long. Germline CDR1 MNHNS, CDR2 SASEGT.

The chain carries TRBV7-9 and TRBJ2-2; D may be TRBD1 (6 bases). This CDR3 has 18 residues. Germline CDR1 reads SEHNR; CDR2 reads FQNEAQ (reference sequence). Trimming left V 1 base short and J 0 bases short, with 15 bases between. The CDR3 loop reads CASSLDLWAGANTGELFF. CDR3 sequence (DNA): TGTGCCAGCAGCTTAGACCTTTGGGCAGGGGCGAACACCGGGGAGCTGTTTTTT. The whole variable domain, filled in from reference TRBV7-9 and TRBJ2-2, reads DTGVSQNPRHKITKRGQNVTFRCDPISEHNRLYWYRQTLGQGPEFLTYFQNEAQLEKSRLLSDRFSAERPKGSFSTLEIQRTEQGDSAMYLCASSLDLWAGANTGELFFGEGSRLTVL.

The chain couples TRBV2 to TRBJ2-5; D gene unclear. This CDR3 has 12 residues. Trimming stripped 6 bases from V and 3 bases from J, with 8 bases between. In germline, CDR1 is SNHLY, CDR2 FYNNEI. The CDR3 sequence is CASRDLEETQYF. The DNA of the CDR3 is TGTGCCAGCAGGGACCTCGAAGAGACCCAGTACTTC.

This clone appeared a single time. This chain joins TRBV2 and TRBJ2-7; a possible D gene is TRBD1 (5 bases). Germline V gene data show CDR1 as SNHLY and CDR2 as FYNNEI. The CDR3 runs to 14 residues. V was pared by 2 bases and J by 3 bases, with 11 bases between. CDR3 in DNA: TGTGCCAGCAGTGAATCAGGGTACCGCTACGAGCAGTACTTC. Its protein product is CASSESGYRYEQYF.

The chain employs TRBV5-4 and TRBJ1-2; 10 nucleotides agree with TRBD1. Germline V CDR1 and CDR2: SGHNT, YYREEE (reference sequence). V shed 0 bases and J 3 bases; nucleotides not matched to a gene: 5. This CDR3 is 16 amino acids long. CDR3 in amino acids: CASSLGRQGADYGYTF. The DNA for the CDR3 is TGTGCCAGCAGCTTGGGTCGACAGGGGGCAGACTATGGCTACACCTTC.

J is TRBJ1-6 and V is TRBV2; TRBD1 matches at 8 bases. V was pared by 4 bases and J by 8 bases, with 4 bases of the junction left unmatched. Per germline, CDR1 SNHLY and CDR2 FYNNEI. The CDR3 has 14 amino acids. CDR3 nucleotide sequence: TGTGCCAGCAGTGGGACAGGGAATCATTCACCCCTCCACTTT. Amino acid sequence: CASSGTGNHSPLHF.

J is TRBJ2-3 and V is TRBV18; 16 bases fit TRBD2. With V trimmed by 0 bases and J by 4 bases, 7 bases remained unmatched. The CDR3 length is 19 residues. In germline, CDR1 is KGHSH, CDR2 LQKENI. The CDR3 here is CASSPPGTSGRAMADTQYF. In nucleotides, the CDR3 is TGTGCCAGCTCACCACCGGGGACTAGCGGGAGGGCCATGGCAGATACGCAGTATTTT.

The CDR3 loop is CASSFDLPRGTQYF. In DNA form, the CDR3 reads TGCGCCAGCAGCTTCGATCTTCCCCGGGGGACGCAGTATTTT. V gene TRBV5-1 combines with J gene TRBJ2-3; possibly TRBD2 for D (6 bases). The CDR3 is 14 residues long. V was shortened by 2 bases and J by 9 bases, with 16 bases between the two germline ends. Germline CDR1 SGHRS, CDR2 YFSETQ. Full variable domain (rest looked up from reference TRBV5-1 and TRBJ2-3): KAGVTQTPRYLIKTRGQQVTLSCSPISGHRSVSWYQQTPGQGLQFLFEYFSETQRNKGNFPGRFSGRQFSNSRSEMNVSTLELGDSALYLCASSFDLPRGTQYFGPGTRLTVL.

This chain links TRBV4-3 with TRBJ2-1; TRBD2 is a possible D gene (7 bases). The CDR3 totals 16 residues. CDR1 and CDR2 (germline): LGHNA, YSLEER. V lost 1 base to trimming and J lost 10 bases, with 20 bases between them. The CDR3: CASSQGGGGPVKEQFF. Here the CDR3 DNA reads TGCGCCAGCAGCCAAGGAGGGGGAGGGCCAGTTAAGGAGCAGTTCTTC.

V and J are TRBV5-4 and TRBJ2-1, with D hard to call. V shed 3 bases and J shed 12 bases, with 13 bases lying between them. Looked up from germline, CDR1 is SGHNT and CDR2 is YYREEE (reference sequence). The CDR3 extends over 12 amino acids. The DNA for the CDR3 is TGTGCCAGCAGCTCGACGGGTACTATGCAGTTCTTC. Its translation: CASSSTGTMQFF.

The CDR3 DNA reads as TGTGCCAGCAGTAGACTCGTACTATATCAGCCCCAGCATTTT. The encoded protein is CASSRLVLYQPQHF. The genes are TRBV28 and TRBJ1-5; D is uncertain. The CDR3 loop spans 14 amino acids. The ends were cut back, 5 bases at V and 5 bases at J, with 13 bases in the middle. In germline, CDR1 is MDHEN, CDR2 SYDVKM. The full variable domain, rest sourced from reference TRBV28 and TRBJ1-5, is DVKVTQSSRYLVKRTGEKVFLECVQDMDHENMFWYRQDPGLGLRLIYFSYDVKMKEKGDIPEGYSVSREKKERFSLILESASTNQTSMYLCASSRLVLYQPQHFGDGTRLSIL.